Below are 23 T cell receptor beta chains sequenced from a single sample in a study of blood T cell repertoires in COVID-19. The data were produced by immunoSEQ multiplex PCR, yet TCRdb's version contains in-frame clones alone and is incomplete. The sample lists under 120,000 clones, 70% to 85% occurring once. The sample consisted of peripheral blood. The source of these receptors is a man aged 70 or older with active or convalescent COVID-19.

The chain links TRBV7-3 to TRBJ1-2; 7 nucleotides agree with TRBD1. CDR1 is SGHTA, CDR2 FQGTGA, per germline. The J segment lost 5 bases and the V segment lost 3 bases, leaving 6 bases of the junction unmatched. This CDR3 comprises 14 residues. The CDR3 DNA reads TGTGCCAGCAGCTTGGGGGACAGTGGGTATGGCTACACCTTC. Translation: CASSLGDSGYGYTF.

The chain carries TRBV14 and TRBJ1-2; D perhaps matches TRBD1 (5 bases). CDR1 and CDR2 from the germline V gene are SGHDN and FVKESK. Trimming removed 2 bases at V and 8 bases at J, with 15 bases between. CDR3 length: 14 residues. The CDR3 DNA sequence: TGTGCCAGCAGCCAACTGGGACGGGAGGGGGGCTACACCTTC. Translated: CASSQLGREGGYTF.

The genes are TRBV5-1 and TRBJ1-4, with D maybe TRBD1 (6 bases). Germline V gene sequence: CDR1 SGHRS, CDR2 YFSETQ. V was pared by 0 bases and J by 0 bases, with 12 bases between. This CDR3 contains 17 residues. CDR3 in amino acids: CASSLGMGAATNEKLFF. The DNA of the CDR3 is TGCGCCAGCAGCTTGGGGATGGGGGCGGCAACTAATGAAAAACTGTTTTTT.

The J gene is TRBJ1-2, the V gene TRBV7-9, with 8 bases lining up with TRBD1. The CDR3 has 14 amino acids. J gave up 6 bases and V 5 bases, and 8 bases lay outside the gene matches. Germline V lookup: CDR1 SEHNR, CDR2 FQNEAQ (reference sequence). CDR3 nucleotides: TGTGCCAGCAGCACCGGACAGGGCAGTGATGGCTACACCTTC. As protein: CASSTGQGSDGYTF.

J is TRBJ1-1 and V is TRBV7-9; TRBD1 matches 8 bases. The CDR3 consists of 15 residues. Germline V gene data show CDR1 as SEHNR and CDR2 as FQNEAQ (reference sequence). V lost 0 bases and J lost 1; bases outside the gene matches: 1. This CDR3 reads CASSLATGANTEAFF. In DNA form, the CDR3 reads TGTGCCAGCAGCTTAGCGACAGGGGCGAACACTGAAGCTTTCTTT.

The rearrangement uses TRBV6-6 and TRBJ1-4; D ambiguous. V gave up 2 bases and J gave up 4 bases, with 5 bases separating them. Germline CDR1 reads MNHNY; CDR2 reads SVGAGI (reference sequence). The CDR3 sequence is 13 residues long. The CDR3 nucleotides read TGTGCCAGCAGTTACGTAGTTAATGAAAAACTGTTTTTT. Translation: CASSYVVNEKLFF.

The chain uses TRBV7-9 and TRBJ1-5; D not resolved. The ends were cut back, 4 bases at V and 0 bases at J, with 4 bases in the middle. The CDR3 extends over 13 amino acids. Germline CDR1 and CDR2: SEHNR and FQNEAQ (reference sequence). This CDR3 reads CASSSYSNQPQHF. CDR3 in DNA: TGTGCCAGCAGCTCGTATAGCAATCAGCCCCAGCATTTT.

This clone showed up just a few times. The V call is TRBV19, the J call TRBJ1-1; D gene ambiguous. CDR3 length equals 11 residues. V was pared by 5 bases and J by 10 bases, with 11 bases between. Germline V gene sequence: CDR1 LNHDA, CDR2 SQIVND (reference sequence). CDR3 DNA sequence: TGTGCCAGTAGTCGGACTGGAGGAGCTTTCTTT. This translates into CASSRTGGAFF.

The V and J genes are TRBV2 and TRBJ2-5, with D possibly matching TRBD2 (7 bases). The CDR3 is 16 residues long. With 5 bases removed from V and 0 bases from J, the gap between germline ends came to 16 bases. Germline lookup yields CDR1 SNHLY and CDR2 FYNNEI. DNA for the CDR3: TGTGCCAGCAGTTACAGGGAGGGGGGGTACCAAGAGACCCAGTACTTC. This codes for CASSYREGGYQETQYF.

The chain employs TRBV5-1 and TRBJ2-3; TRBD2 matches at 10 bases. This CDR3 has 17 residues. The germline V gene has CDR1 SGHRS and CDR2 YFSETQ. Trimming cost V 3 bases and J 0 bases; bases outside gene matches: 7. CDR3 sequence: CASSSYGLAVSTDTQYF. The CDR3 nucleotides are TGCGCCAGCAGCTCATACGGACTAGCGGTTAGCACAGATACGCAGTATTTT. Based on the CDR3 plus reference TRBV5-1 and TRBJ2-3, the full variable domain is KAGVTQTPRYLIKTRGQQVTLSCSPISGHRSVSWYQQTPGQGLQFLFEYFSETQRNKGNFPGRFSGRQFSNSRSEMNVSTLELGDSALYLCASSSYGLAVSTDTQYFGPGTRLTVL.

This clone was recorded a few times. V and J are TRBV7-2 and TRBJ1-6; D is unresolved. Trimming shortened V by 1 base and J by 4 bases, and 5 bases separated the two germline ends. The CDR3 length is 14 residues. The germline V gene encodes CDR1 SGHTA and CDR2 FQGNSA. CDR3 loop: CASSLERYNSPLHF. In nucleotides, the CDR3 is TGTGCCAGCAGCTTAGAGCGGTATAATTCACCCCTCCACTTT.

The chain links TRBV14 to TRBJ1-1, with no clear D. V lost 3 bases to trimming and J lost 1 base, with 9 bases between them. The length of the CDR3 is 14 residues. CDR1 is SGHDN, CDR2 FVKESK, per germline. CDR3 sequence (DNA): TGTGCCAGCAGCCAGCTACGGTGGAACACTGAAGCTTTCTTT. Translation gives CASSQLRWNTEAFF.

This clone was detected once. This chain links TRBV6-5 with TRBJ1-2; possible D gene TRBD1, 6 bases. Germline CDR1 reads MNHEY; CDR2 reads SVGAGI. The V end was cut by 7 bases, the J end by 4 bases, with 16 bases between. This CDR3 has 14 amino acids. CDR3 sequence reads: CASTATGSGYGYTF. The CDR3 DNA is TGTGCCAGCACCGCGACAGGATCGGGCTATGGCTACACCTTC.

The genes are TRBV2 and TRBJ1-1; D remains unclear. Trimming stripped 3 bases from V and 6 bases from J, with 5 bases between. The CDR3 extends over 11 amino acids. Germline assignment: CDR1 SNHLY and CDR2 FYNNEI. The CDR3 protein is CASSDQSEAFF. The CDR3 DNA reads TGTGCCAGCAGTGATCAGTCTGAAGCTTTCTTT.

The CDR3 sequence is CASSLRAGGETQYF. CDR3 DNA sequence: TGTGCCAGCAGCTTGAGGGCAGGGGGAGAGACCCAGTACTTC. The chain joins TRBV5-4 to TRBJ2-5; 7 bases map to TRBD1. The length of the CDR3 is 14 residues. CDR1 SGHNT and CDR2 YYREEE come from the germline V gene (reference sequence). Trimming cost V 1 base and J 4 bases; bases outside gene matches: 4.

The chain couples TRBV6-1 to TRBJ2-7; 11 nucleotides agree with TRBD1. The CDR3 spans 17 residues. The trim removed 0 bases at V and 4 bases at J, leaving 8 bases unmatched. The germline V gene has CDR1 MNHNS and CDR2 SASEGT. CDR3 in DNA: TGTGCCAGCAGTGAAGCGCTTCAAGGGACAGGGGGGTACGAGCAGTACTTC. Amino acid sequence: CASSEALQGTGGYEQYF.

The CDR3 coding sequence is TGTGCCAGCTCACCGAGAGGGAATGAAAAACTGTTTTTT. It is translated as CASSPRGNEKLFF. The chain employs TRBV18 and TRBJ1-4; D is uncertain. This CDR3 contains 13 residues. The V end lost 3 bases, the J end lost 5 bases, and 7 bases lay between the germline ends. Germline V gives CDR1 KGHSH, CDR2 LQKENI.

This clone was seen a handful of times. The chain has TRBV6-7 and TRBJ2-2; 7 positions agree with TRBD1. TRBV6-7 is identified as an open reading frame with a role that is uncertain. The CDR3 loop spans 15 amino acids. The V gene end was trimmed by 5 bases and the J gene end by 5 bases; junction bases not matched to a gene: 8. In DNA, the CDR3 is TGTGCCAGCAGTCACACTTACAGGGGAACCGGGGAGCTGTTTTTT. It yields the protein CASSHTYRGTGELFF.

The table lists this clone with a few counts. This chain joins TRBV28 and TRBJ1-3, with 8 positions matching TRBD1. Germline loops: CDR1 MDHEN, CDR2 SYDVKM. After removal of 8 bases from V and 2 bases from J, the junction contained 5 bases not matched to a gene. The CDR3 spans 14 residues. This CDR3 reads CASLTGVAGNTIYF. The CDR3 nucleotides read TGTGCCAGCCTGACAGGGGTTGCTGGAAACACCATATATTTT.

The J gene is TRBJ2-1, the V gene TRBV5-1; TRBD1 might be the D (6 bases). V was shortened by 0 bases and J by 7 bases, with 8 bases between the two germline ends. Germline assignment: CDR1 SGHRS and CDR2 YFSETQ. The CDR3 consists of 13 residues. CDR3 coding DNA: TGCGCCAGCAGCTTGGAAGGGGGAAATGAGCAGTTCTTC. Encoded protein: CASSLEGGNEQFF.

V is TRBV3-1 (or the pseudogene TRBV3-2) and J is TRBJ2-7; D ambiguous. The CDR3 totals 13 residues. The ends were cut back, 4 bases at V and 3 bases at J, with 10 bases in the middle. Germline V CDR1 and CDR2: LGHDT, YNNKEL (reference sequence). CDR3 sequence (DNA): TGTGCCAGCAGCCTTTACAACAACTACGAGCAGTACTTC. It is translated as CASSLYNNYEQYF.

This chain links TRBV3-1 (or the pseudogene TRBV3-2) with TRBJ2-2; D is undetermined. The CDR3 sequence is 14 residues long. Between the trimmed V and J ends, which lost 2 bases and 8 bases, there was a span of 12 bases. Germline lookup yields CDR1 LGHDT and CDR2 YNNKEL (reference sequence). CDR3 sequence: CASSQSDGVGELFF. In nucleotides, the CDR3 is TGTGCCAGCAGCCAATCAGACGGAGTAGGGGAGCTGTTTTTT.

V is TRBV5-1 and J is TRBJ2-3; TRBD2 matches at 13 bases. The germline gives CDR1 SGHRS, CDR2 YFSETQ. The J segment lost 0 bases and the V segment lost 2 bases, leaving 0 bases of the junction unmatched. CDR3 length: 16 amino acids. The DNA for the CDR3 is TGCGCCAGCAGCTTACTAGCGGGGGGGAGCACAGATACGCAGTATTTT. It is translated as CASSLLAGGSTDTQYF.